This TCR beta chain was sequenced in a study of STAT3 mutations in large granular lymphocyte leukemia. The wider study: Canonical activating STAT3 mutations were detected in roughly half of the longitudinally sequenced T-LGLL patients. Overall study findings and caveats: Every T-LGLL patient had at least one immunodominant TCRbeta clonotype. In about 30% of the 18 patients, new TCR clonotypes emerged after therapy.

Worth noting for this clone: What it binds is unknown.

Using immunoSEQ multiplex PCR, the repertoire was profiled, and TCRdb retains in-frame clones only, with some absent. Here the sample spans about 4,000 clones, 82% being singletons. V was cut by 2 bases and J by 5 bases, with 6 bases left in between. The CDR3 length is 12 residues. From germline, CDR1 is GTSNPN and CDR2 SVGIG (reference sequence). The clonotype originates from a boy younger than 18 with T-cell large granular lymphocyte leukemia. Some clones in this sample may be carry-over from other donors' samples. Input material: peripheral blood mononuclear cells. The V call is TRBV30, the J call TRBJ1-4, with D hard to call. The CDR3 here is CAWSPRNEKLFF. For the CDR3, the DNA is TGTGCCTGGAGTCCTAGAAATGAAAAACTGTTTTTT. Together with reference TRBV30 and TRBJ1-4, the CDR3 gives the full variable domain: SQTIHQWPATLVQPVGSPLSLECTVEGTSNPNLYWYRQAAGRGLQLLFYSVGIGQISSEVPQNLSASRPQDRQFILSSKKLLLSDSGFYLCAWSPRNEKLFFGSGTQLSVL.